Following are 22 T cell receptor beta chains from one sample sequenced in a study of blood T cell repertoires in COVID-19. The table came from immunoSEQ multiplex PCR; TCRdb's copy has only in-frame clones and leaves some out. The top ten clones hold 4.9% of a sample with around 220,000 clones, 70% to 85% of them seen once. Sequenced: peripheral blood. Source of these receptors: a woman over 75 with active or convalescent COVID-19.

CDR3 in DNA: TGTGCCAGCAGCTTGGCCTCTAGCGGGAGGGGCAATGAGCAGTTCTTC. It translates to CASSLASSGRGNEQFF. The genes are TRBV5-5 and TRBJ2-1; 12 bases agree with TRBD2. The germline V gene encodes CDR1 SGHKS and CDR2 YYEKEE (reference sequence). The CDR3 is 16 residues long. The ends lost 0 bases at V and 6 bases at J; junction bases unmatched: 4.

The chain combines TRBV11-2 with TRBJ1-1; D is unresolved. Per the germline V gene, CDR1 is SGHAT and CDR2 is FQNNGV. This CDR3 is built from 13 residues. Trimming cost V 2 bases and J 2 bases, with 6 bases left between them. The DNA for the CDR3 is TGTGCCAGCAGCTTAACCAGAAACACTGAAGCTTTCTTT. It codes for CASSLTRNTEAFF.

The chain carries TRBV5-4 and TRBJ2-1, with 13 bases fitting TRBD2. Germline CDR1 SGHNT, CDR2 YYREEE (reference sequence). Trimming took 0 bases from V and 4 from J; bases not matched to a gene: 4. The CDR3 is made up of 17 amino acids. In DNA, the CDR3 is TGTGCCAGCAGCTTGGGGACTAGCGGGGGCTTTTACAATGAGCAGTTCTTC. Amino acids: CASSLGTSGGFYNEQFF.

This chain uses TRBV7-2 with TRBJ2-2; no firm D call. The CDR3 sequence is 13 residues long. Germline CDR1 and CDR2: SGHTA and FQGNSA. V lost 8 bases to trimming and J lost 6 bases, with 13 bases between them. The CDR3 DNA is TGTGCCAGCCCGGCGAAGCGTTCCGGGGAGCTGTTTTTT. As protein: CASPAKRSGELFF.

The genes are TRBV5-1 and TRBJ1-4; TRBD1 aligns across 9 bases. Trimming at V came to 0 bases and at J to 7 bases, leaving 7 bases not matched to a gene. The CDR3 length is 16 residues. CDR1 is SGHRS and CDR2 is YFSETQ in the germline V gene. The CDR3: CASSLGQGDVGEKLFF. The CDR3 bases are TGCGCCAGCAGCTTGGGACAGGGGGACGTTGGTGAAAAACTGTTTTTT.

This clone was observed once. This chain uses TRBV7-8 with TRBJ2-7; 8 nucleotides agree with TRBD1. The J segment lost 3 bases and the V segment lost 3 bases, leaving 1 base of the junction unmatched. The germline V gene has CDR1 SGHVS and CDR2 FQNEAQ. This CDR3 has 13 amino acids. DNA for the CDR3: TGTGCCAGCAGCTTCGACAGGGGCTACGAGCAGTACTTC. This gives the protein CASSFDRGYEQYF.

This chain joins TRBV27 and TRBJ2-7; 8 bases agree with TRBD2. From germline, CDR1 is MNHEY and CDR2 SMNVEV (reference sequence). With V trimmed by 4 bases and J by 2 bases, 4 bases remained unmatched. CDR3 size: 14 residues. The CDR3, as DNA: TGTGCCAGCAGTTCTGACGGGGGGGCCTACGAGCAGTACTTC. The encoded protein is CASSSDGGAYEQYF.

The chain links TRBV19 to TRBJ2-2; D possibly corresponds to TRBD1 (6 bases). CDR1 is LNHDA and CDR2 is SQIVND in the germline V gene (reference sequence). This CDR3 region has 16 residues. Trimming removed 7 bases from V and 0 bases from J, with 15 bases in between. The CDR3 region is CASNFLRDTNTGELFF. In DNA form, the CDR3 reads TGTGCCAGTAACTTCCTCCGGGACACGAACACCGGGGAGCTGTTTTTT.

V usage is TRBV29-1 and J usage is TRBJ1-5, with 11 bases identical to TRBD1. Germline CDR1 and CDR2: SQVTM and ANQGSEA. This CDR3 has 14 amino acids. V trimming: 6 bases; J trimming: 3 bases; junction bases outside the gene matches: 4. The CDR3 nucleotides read TGCAGCGTACGGACAGGGGGCCTCAATCAGCCCCAGCATTTT. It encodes CSVRTGGLNQPQHF.

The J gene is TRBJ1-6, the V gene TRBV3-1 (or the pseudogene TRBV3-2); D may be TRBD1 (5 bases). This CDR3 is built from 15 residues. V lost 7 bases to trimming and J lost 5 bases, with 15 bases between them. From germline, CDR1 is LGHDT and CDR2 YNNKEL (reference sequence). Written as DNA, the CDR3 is TGTGCCAGCACCGGGGGGGTGGCAAATAATTCACCCCTCCACTTT. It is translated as CASTGGVANNSPLHF.

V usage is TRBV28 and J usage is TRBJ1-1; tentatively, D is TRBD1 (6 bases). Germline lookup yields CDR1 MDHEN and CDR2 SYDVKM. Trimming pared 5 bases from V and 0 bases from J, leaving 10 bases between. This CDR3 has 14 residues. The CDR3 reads CASSIQGMNTEAFF. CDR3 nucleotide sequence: TGTGCCAGCAGTATACAGGGAATGAACACTGAAGCTTTCTTT.

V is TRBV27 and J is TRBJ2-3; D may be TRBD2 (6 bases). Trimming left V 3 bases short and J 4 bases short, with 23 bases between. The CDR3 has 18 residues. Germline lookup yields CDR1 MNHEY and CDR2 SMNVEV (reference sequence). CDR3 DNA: TGTGCCAGCAGTTTCGGAGGGTGGATCCGGGATAGGGCAGATACGCAGTATTTT. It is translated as CASSFGGWIRDRADTQYF.

CDR3 sequence (DNA): TGTGCCATCAGTGAGGTGGGGCGGTACAATGAGCAGTTCTTC. This encodes CAISEVGRYNEQFF. The rearrangement uses TRBV10-3 and TRBJ2-1; D is possibly TRBD1 (5 bases). The V end was cut by 2 bases, the J end by 4 bases, with 9 bases between. Germline V gene sequence: CDR1 ENHRY, CDR2 SYGVKD. This CDR3 is 14 amino acids long.

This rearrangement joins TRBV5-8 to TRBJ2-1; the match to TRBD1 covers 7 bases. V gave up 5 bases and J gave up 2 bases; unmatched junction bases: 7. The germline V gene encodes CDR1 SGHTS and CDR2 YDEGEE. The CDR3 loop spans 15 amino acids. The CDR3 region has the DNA TGTGCCAGCAGTGCCGGGACAGCGACCTACAATGAGCAGTTCTTC. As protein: CASSAGTATYNEQFF.

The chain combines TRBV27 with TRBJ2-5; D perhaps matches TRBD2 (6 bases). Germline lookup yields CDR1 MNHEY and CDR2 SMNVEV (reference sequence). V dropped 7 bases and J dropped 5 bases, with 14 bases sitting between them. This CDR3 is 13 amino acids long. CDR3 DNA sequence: TGTGCCAGCATGACCCCTGGGAGGGAGACCCAGTACTTC. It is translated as CASMTPGRETQYF.

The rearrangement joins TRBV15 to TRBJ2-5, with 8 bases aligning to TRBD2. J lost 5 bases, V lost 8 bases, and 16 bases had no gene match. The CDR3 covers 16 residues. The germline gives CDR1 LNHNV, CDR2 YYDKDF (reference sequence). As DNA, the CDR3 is TGTGCCACCTCAGCACCTAGCGGGCGCTACGGGGAGACCCAGTACTTC. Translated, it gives CATSAPSGRYGETQYF. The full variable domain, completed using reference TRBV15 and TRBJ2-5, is DAMVIQNPRYQVTQFGKPVTLSCSQTLNHNVMYWYQQKSSQAPKLLFHYYDKDFNNEADTPDNFQSRRPNTSFCFLDIRSPGLGDTAMYLCATSAPSGRYGETQYFGPGTRLLVL.

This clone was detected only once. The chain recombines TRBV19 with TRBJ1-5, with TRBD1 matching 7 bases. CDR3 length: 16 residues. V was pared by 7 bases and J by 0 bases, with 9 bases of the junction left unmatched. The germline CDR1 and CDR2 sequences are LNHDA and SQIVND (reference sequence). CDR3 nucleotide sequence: TGTGCCAGTAATCCGGACAGGCGATATAGCAATCAGCCCCAGCATTTT. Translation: CASNPDRRYSNQPQHF.

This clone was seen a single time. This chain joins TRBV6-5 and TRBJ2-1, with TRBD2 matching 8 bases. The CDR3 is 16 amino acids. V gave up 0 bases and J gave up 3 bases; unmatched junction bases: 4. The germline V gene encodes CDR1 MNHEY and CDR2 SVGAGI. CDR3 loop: CASSYSRGTSYNEQFF. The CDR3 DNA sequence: TGTGCCAGCAGTTACTCGAGAGGGACTAGCTACAATGAGCAGTTCTTC.

CDR3 amino acids: CASSPGRFSGDHSYEQYF. CDR3 in DNA: TGTGCCAGCTCACCGGGGCGTTTTTCAGGGGACCACTCCTACGAGCAGTACTTC. This rearrangement joins TRBV18 to TRBJ2-7, with TRBD1 as a possible D gene (6 bases). Germline lookup yields CDR1 KGHSH and CDR2 LQKENI. The CDR3 spans 18 residues. V was shortened by 3 bases and J by 0 bases, with 21 bases between the two germline ends.

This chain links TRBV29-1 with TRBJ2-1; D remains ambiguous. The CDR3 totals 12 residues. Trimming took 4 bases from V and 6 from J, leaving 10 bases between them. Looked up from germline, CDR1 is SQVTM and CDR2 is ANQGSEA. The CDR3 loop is CSVVRQSNEQFF. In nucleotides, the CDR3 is TGCAGCGTTGTACGCCAGTCCAATGAGCAGTTCTTC.

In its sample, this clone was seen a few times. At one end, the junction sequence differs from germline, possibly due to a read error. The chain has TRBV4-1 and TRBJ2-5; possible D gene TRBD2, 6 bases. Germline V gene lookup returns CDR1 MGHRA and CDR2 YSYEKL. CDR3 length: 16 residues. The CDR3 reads CASSQLPGDTREAQYF. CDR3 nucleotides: TGCGCCAGCAGCCAACTCCCGGGGGATACTCGAGAGGCCCAGTACTTC.

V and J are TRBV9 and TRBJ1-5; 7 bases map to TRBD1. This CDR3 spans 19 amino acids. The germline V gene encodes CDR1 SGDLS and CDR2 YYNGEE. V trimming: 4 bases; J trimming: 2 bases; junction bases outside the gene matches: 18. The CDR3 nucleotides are TGTGCCAGCAGCTCGCCGTCCCCGGACAGGCCCTATGGCAATCAGCCCCAGCATTTT. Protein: CASSSPSPDRPYGNQPQHF.